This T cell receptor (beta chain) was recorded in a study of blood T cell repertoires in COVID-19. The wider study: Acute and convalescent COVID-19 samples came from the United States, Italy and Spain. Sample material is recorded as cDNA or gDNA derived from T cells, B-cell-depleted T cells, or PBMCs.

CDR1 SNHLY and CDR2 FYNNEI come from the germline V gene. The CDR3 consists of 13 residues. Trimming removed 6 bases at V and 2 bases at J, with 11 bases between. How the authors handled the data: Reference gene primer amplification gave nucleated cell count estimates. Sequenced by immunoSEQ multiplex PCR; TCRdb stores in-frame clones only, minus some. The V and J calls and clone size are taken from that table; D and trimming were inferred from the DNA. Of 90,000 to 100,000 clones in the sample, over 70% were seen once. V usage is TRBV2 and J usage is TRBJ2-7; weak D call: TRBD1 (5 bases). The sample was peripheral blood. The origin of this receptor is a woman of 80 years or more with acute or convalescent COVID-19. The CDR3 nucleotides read TGTGCCAGCAGGGACACCGGCGCCTACGAGCAGTACTTC. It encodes CASRDTGAYEQYF.